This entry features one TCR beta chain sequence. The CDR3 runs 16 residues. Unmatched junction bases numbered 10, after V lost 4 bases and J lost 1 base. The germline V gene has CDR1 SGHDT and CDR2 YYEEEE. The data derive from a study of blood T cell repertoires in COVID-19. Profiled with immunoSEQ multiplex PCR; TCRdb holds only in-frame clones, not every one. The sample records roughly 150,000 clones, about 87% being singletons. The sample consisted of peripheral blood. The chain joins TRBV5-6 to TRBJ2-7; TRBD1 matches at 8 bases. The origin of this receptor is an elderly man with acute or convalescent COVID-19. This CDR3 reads CASSRPYRQGSYEQYF. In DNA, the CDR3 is TGTGCCAGCAGCCGTCCCTACCGACAGGGGTCCTACGAGCAGTACTTC. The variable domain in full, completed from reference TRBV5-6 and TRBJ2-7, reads DAGVTQSPTHLIKTRGQQVTLRCSPKSGHDTVSWYQQALGQGPQFIFQYYEEEERQRGNFPDRFSGHQFPNYSSELNVNALLLGDSALYLCASSRPYRQGSYEQYFGPGTRLTVT.